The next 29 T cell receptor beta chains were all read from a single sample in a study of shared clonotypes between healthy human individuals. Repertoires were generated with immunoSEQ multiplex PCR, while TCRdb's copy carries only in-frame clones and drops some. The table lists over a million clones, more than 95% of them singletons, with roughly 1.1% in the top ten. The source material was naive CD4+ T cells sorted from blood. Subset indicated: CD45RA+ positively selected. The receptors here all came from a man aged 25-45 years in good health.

The CDR3 loop reads CASSFGEGREAKNIQYF. CDR3 nucleotides: TGTGCCAGCAGCTTTGGTGAGGGGAGGGAAGCCAAAAACATTCAGTACTTC. The chain joins TRBV7-9 to TRBJ2-4; 7 positions match TRBD2. Per germline, CDR1 SEHNR and CDR2 FQNEAQ (reference sequence). V dropped 3 bases and J dropped 0; count of bases not matched to a gene: 8. The CDR3 consists of 17 residues.

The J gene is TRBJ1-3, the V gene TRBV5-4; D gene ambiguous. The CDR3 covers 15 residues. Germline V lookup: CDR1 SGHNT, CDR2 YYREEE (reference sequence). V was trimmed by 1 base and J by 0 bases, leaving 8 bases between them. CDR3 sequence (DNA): TGTGCCAGCAGCTTGACTTCGCTCTCTGGAAACACCATATATTTT. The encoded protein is CASSLTSLSGNTIYF.

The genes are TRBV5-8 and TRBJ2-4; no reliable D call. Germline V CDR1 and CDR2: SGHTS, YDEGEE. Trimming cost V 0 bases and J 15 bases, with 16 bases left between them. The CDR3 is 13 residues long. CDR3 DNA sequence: TGTGCCAGCAGCTTGGCCAAGGGCCCACGGTGGTACTTC. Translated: CASSLAKGPRWYF.

CDR3 sequence (DNA): TGCAGCGCCCGGACCGGGGAGACCCAGTACTTC. Amino acid sequence: CSARTGETQYF. This sequence joins TRBV29-1 and TRBJ2-5; unclear D gene. The V and J ends lost 7 bases and 5 bases respectively, with 11 bases between them. This CDR3 has 11 amino acids. Germline V lookup: CDR1 SQVTM, CDR2 ANQGSEA.

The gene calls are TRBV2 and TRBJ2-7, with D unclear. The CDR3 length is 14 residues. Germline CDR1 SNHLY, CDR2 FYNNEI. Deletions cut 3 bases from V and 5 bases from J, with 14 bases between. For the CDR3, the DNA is TGTGCCAGCAGTGATTCAAGAGTTACGGACGAGCAGTACTTC. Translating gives CASSDSRVTDEQYF.

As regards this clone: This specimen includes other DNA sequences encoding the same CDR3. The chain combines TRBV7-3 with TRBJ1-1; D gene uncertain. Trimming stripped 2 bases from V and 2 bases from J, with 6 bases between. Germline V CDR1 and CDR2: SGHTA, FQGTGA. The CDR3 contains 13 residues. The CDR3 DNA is TGTGCCAGCAGCTTAGTGGGAAACACTGAAGCTTTCTTT. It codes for CASSLVGNTEAFF. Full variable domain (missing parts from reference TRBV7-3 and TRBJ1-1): GAGVSQTPSNKVTEKGKYVELRCDPISGHTALYWYRQSLGQGPEFLIYFQGTGAADDSGLPNDRFFAVRPEGSVSTLKIQRTERGDSAVYLCASSLVGNTEAFFGQGTRLTVV.

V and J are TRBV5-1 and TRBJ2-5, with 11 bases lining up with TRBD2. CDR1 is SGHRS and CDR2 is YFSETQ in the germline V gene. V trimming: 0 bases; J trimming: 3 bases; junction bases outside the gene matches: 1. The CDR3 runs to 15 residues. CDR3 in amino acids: CASSLVTSGKETQYF. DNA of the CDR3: TGCGCCAGCAGCTTGGTGACTAGCGGGAAAGAGACCCAGTACTTC.

This CDR3 is CASSLPASQETQYF. In nucleotides, the CDR3 is TGTGCCAGCAGCTTACCGGCTAGCCAAGAGACCCAGTACTTC. V and J are TRBV7-8 and TRBJ2-5, with D hard to call. The CDR3 totals 14 residues. V was shortened by 2 bases and J by 1 base, with 8 bases between the two germline ends. Germline V gives CDR1 SGHVS, CDR2 FQNEAQ. The full variable domain, completed using reference TRBV7-8 and TRBJ2-5, is GAGVSQSPRYKVAKRGQDVALRCDPISGHVSLFWYQQALGQGPEFLTYFQNEAQLDKSGLPSDRFFAERPEGSVSTLKIQRTQQEDSAVYLCASSLPASQETQYFGPGTRLLVL.

CDR3 loop: CASSLKVTDTQYF. The CDR3 nucleotides read TGTGCCAGCAGCTTAAAGGTTACAGATACGCAGTATTTT. The chain recombines TRBV5-4 with TRBJ2-3; no firm D call. V shed 2 bases and J shed 3 bases, with 7 bases lying between them. This CDR3 comprises 13 residues. Germline values: CDR1 SGHNT, CDR2 YYREEE (reference sequence).

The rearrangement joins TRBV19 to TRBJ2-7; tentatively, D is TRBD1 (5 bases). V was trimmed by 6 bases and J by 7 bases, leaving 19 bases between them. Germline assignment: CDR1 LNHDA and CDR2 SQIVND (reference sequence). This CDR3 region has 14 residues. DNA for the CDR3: TGTGCCAGTAGCCACAGGACCCCCCGTGGGGAGCAGTACTTC. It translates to CASSHRTPRGEQYF.

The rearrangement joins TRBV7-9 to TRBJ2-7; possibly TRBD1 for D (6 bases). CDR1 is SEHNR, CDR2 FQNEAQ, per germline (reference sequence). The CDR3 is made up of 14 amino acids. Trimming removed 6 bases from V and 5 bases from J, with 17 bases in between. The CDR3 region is CASREQGRGHEQYF. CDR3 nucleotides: TGTGCCAGCAGAGAACAGGGCCGGGGCCACGAGCAGTACTTC.

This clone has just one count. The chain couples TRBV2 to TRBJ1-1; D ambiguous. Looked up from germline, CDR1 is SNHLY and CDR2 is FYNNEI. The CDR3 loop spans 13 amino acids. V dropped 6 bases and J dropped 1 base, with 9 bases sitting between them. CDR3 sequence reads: CASRARSNTEAFF. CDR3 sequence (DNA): TGTGCCAGCAGGGCCCGGTCGAACACTGAAGCTTTCTTT.

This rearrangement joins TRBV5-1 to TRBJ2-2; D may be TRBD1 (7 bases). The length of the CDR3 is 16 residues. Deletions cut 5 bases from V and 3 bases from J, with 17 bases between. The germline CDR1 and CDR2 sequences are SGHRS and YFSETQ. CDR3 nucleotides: TGCGCCAGCAGGAGCCCCAGGGGGGCTTACACCGGGGAGCTGTTTTTT. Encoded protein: CASRSPRGAYTGELFF.

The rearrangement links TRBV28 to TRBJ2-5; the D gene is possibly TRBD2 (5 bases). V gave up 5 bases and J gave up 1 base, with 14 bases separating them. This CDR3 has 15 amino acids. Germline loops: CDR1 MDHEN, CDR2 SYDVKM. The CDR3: CASSKTGIFQETQYF. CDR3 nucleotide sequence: TGTGCCAGCAGTAAAACCGGGATTTTCCAAGAGACCCAGTACTTC.

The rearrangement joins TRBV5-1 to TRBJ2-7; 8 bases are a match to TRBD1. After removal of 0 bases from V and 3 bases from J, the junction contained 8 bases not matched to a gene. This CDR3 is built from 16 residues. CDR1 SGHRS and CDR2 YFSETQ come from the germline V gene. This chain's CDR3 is CASSLDRGNQVYEQYF. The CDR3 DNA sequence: TGCGCCAGCAGCTTGGACAGGGGGAATCAAGTCTACGAGCAGTACTTC.

DNA of the CDR3: TGTGCCAGCGTTGTCGCCGGGAACGAGCAGTACTTC. This sequence encodes CASVVAGNEQYF. V is TRBV7-8 and J is TRBJ2-7, with D possibly TRBD2 on 5 matching bases. Germline CDR1 SGHVS, CDR2 FQNEAQ. This CDR3 contains 12 residues. Trimming removed 8 bases at V and 5 bases at J, with 13 bases between.

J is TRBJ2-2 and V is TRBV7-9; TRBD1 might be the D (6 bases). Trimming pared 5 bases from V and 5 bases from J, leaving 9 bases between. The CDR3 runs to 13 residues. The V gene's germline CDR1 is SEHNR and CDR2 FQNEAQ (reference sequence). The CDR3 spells CASSDQGTGELFF. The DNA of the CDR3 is TGTGCCAGCAGCGATCAGGGGACCGGGGAGCTGTTTTTT.

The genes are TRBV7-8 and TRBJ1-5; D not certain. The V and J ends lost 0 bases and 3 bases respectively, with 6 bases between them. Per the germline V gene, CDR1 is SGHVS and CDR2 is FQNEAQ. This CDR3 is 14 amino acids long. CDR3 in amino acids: CASSLAQPNQPQHF. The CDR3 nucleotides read TGTGCCAGCAGCTTAGCTCAGCCCAATCAGCCCCAGCATTTT. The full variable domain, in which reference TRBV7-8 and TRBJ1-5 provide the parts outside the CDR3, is GAGVSQSPRYKVAKRGQDVALRCDPISGHVSLFWYQQALGQGPEFLTYFQNEAQLDKSGLPSDRFFAERPEGSVSTLKIQRTQQEDSAVYLCASSLAQPNQPQHFGDGTRLSIL.

The CDR3: CASSPPGPPYEQYF. Here the CDR3 DNA reads TGCGCCAGCAGCCCCCCAGGACCGCCCTACGAGCAGTACTTC. The genes are TRBV4-1 and TRBJ2-7; D gene ambiguous. The V end was cut by 4 bases, the J end by 2 bases, with 12 bases between. The CDR3 consists of 14 residues. Per the germline V gene, CDR1 is MGHRA and CDR2 is YSYEKL.

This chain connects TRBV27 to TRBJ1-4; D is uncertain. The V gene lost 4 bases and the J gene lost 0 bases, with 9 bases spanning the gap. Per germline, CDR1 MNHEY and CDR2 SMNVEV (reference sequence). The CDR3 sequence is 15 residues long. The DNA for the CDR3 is TGTGCCAGCAGTTCGAACCGCGCAACTAATGAAAAACTGTTTTTT. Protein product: CASSSNRATNEKLFF.

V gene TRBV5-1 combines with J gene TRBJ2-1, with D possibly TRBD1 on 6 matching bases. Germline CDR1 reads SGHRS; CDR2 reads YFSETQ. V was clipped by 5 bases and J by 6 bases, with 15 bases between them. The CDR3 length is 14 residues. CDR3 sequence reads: CASRPGVIRNEQFF. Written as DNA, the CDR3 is TGCGCCAGCAGGCCAGGGGTTATACGCAATGAGCAGTTCTTC.

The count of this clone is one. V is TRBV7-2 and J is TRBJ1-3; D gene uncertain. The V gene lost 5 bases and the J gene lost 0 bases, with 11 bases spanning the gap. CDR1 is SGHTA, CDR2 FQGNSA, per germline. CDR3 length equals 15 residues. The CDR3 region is CASSPGKTSGNTIYF. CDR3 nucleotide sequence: TGTGCCAGCAGCCCCGGGAAAACCTCTGGAAACACCATATATTTT.

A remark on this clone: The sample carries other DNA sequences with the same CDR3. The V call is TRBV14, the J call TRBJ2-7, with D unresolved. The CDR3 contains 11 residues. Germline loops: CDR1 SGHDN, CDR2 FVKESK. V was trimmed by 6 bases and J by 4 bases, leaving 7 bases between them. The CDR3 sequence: CASSLGYEQYF. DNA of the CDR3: TGTGCCAGCAGTTTAGGGTACGAGCAGTACTTC. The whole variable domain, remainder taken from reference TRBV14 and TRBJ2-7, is EAGVTQFPSHSVIEKGQTVTLRCDPISGHDNLYWYRRVMGKEIKFLLHFVKESKQDESGMPNNRFLAERTGGTYSTLKVQPAELEDSGVYFCASSLGYEQYFGPGTRLTVT.

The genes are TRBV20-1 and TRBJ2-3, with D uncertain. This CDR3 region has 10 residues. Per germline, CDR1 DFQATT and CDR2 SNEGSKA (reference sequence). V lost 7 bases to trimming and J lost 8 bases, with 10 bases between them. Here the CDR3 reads CSVHHVTQYF. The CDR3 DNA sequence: TGCAGTGTTCACCATGTTACGCAGTATTTT.

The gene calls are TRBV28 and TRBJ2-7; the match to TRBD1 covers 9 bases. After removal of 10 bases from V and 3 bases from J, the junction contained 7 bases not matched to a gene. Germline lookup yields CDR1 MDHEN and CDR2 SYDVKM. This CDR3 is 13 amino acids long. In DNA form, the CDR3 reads TGTGCCACCCTACAGGGGGCCCTCTACGAGCAGTACTTC. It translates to CATLQGALYEQYF.

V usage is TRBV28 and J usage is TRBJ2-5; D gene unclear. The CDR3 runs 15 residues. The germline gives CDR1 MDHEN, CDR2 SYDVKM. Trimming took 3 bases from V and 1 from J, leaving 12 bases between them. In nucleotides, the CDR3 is TGTGCCAGCAGTTTCGGTGAACAGATCCAAGAGACCCAGTACTTC. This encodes CASSFGEQIQETQYF.

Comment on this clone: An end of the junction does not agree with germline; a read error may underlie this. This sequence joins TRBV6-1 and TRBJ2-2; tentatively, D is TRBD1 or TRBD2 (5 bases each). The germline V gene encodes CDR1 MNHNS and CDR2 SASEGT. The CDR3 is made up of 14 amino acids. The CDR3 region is CASRGDPNTGELFF. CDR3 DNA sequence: TGTGCCAGCAGGGGGGACCCGAATACCGGGGAGCTGTTTTTT.

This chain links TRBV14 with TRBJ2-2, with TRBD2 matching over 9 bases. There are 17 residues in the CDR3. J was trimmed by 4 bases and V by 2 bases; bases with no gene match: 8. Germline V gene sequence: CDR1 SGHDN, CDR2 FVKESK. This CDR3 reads CASSQSATSGSTGELFF. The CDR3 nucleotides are TGTGCCAGCAGCCAATCGGCGACTAGCGGTTCCACCGGGGAGCTGTTTTTT.

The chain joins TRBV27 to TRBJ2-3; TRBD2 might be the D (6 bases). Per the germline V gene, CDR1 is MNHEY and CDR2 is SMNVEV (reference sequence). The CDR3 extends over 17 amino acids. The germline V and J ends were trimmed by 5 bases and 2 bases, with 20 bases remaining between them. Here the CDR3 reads CASSPRRGAGPTDTQYF. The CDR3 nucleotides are TGTGCCAGCAGTCCCCGGAGGGGCGCGGGACCCACAGATACGCAGTATTTT.